Sequencing of this T cell receptor beta chain was carried out in a study of T-cell memory formation after mild COVID-19. At the level of the study: The two donors had largely donor-specific TCR clusters.

UMIs and sample barcodes were carried by the TCR alpha and TCR beta cDNA libraries that 5'RACE produced using constant-segment primers. Using its own MiXCR run on the 5' RACE reads, TCRdb lists one record per CDR3 protein. The sample includes hundreds of thousands of distinct CDR3 sequences, roughly a fifth of them seen just once. Germline lookup yields CDR1 LGHDT and CDR2 YNNKEL (reference sequence). Trimming took 1 base from V and 9 from J, leaving 16 bases between them. The CDR3 has 15 amino acids. The chain links TRBV3-1 to TRBJ2-1; weak D call: TRBD2 (6 bases). The origin of this receptor is an adult woman who had mild COVID-19 (a few samples of this study predate the infection). Cell type and time point are not known. The material sequenced was PBMCs or a T cell subset sorted from them (not recorded which). The CDR3 protein is CASSQGGGRKSEQFF. DNA of the CDR3: TGTGCCAGCAGCCAAGGTGGGGGGAGAAAGAGTGAGCAGTTCTTC.